The 29 T cell receptor beta chains in this list originate from one sample, sequenced in a study of identical twins. TCRdb passed the 5' RACE reads through MiXCR, listing each CDR3 protein once. The data contain about 890,000 distinct CDR3 sequences, 9% to 15% of them singletons. These same records also appear under a second study, on yellow fever vaccine responses in identical twins.

The material sequenced was PBMCs. These receptor sequences come from a young woman in good health.

This clonotype was detected many times. The V and J genes are TRBV12-3 or TRBV12-4 and TRBJ2-1, with D uncertain. This CDR3 comprises 11 residues. Trimming took off 7 bases at V and 10 bases at J, with 11 bases between the two ends. The CDR3 sequence: CASTLLGEQFF. Written as DNA, the CDR3 is TGTGCCAGCACCTTACTCGGAGAGCAGTTCTTC.

This clonotype was observed a few times. V and J are TRBV7-9 and TRBJ1-4; D gene unclear. With 4 bases removed from V and 8 bases from J, the gap between germline ends came to 14 bases. Germline V lookup: CDR1 SEHNR, CDR2 FQNEAQ (reference sequence). CDR3 length equals 14 residues. CDR3 sequence (DNA): TGTGCCAGCAGCTGGACGTCTGAGAGGGAAAAACTGTTTTTT. It codes for CASSWTSEREKLFF.

V usage is TRBV15 and J usage is TRBJ2-2; D gene uncertain. CDR1 is LNHNV, CDR2 YYDKDF, per germline (reference sequence). Trimming took off 3 bases at V and 6 bases at J, with 20 bases between the two ends. The CDR3 spans 17 residues. The CDR3 loop is CATSSLLLAIFPGELFF. The CDR3, as DNA: TGTGCCACCAGCAGCCTCCTACTCGCCATATTCCCCGGGGAGCTGTTTTTT.

This clonotype has a handful of counts. The J gene is TRBJ2-3, the V gene TRBV10-3; the match to TRBD2 covers 7 bases. Germline-derived CDR1 and CDR2 are ENHRY and SYGVKD. The CDR3 is 13 residues long. V was clipped by 10 bases and J by 0 bases; unmatched bases: 4. CDR3 nucleotides: TGTGCCACCCAAGCGGGGAGCACAGATACGCAGTATTTT. It encodes CATQAGSTDTQYF.

This clonotype was picked up a small number of times. The chain has TRBV7-9 and TRBJ2-1; D gene ambiguous. CDR1 and CDR2 (germline): SEHNR, FQNEAQ (reference sequence). V lost 4 bases and J 8 bases, leaving 12 bases between the germline ends. This CDR3 has 13 amino acids. The chain's CDR3 is CASSSPGRYEQFF. As DNA, the CDR3 is TGTGCCAGCAGCTCCCCGGGTCGGTATGAGCAGTTCTTC.

This clonotype was recorded a few times. The chain couples TRBV2 to TRBJ2-3; 7 bases map to TRBD1. The length of the CDR3 is 13 residues. V shed 5 bases, J shed 6 bases, and the junction held 5 bases outside the gene matches. Germline CDR1 SNHLY, CDR2 FYNNEI. As DNA, the CDR3 is TGTGCCAGCAGTTCGGACAGGCCGGATACGCAGTATTTT. Amino acid sequence: CASSSDRPDTQYF.

The V and J genes are TRBV29-1 and TRBJ2-7; no firm D call. CDR3 length: 11 residues. Trimming cost V 4 bases and J 7 bases, with 11 bases left between them. Germline V gene lookup returns CDR1 SQVTM and CDR2 ANQGSEA. The CDR3 loop reads CSVVEKWEQYF. The DNA of the CDR3 is TGCAGCGTTGTTGAGAAGTGGGAGCAGTACTTC.

The rearrangement uses TRBV28 and TRBJ2-3, with D perhaps TRBD2 (6 bases). CDR1 is MDHEN, CDR2 SYDVKM, per germline. This CDR3 contains 18 residues. The V end lost 4 bases, the J end lost 4 bases, and 24 bases lay between the germline ends. The chain's CDR3 is CASSSLLRAAGFPDTQYF. DNA for the CDR3: TGTGCCAGCAGTTCCCTTCTCAGGGCTGCGGGGTTCCCAGATACGCAGTATTTT. Full variable domain (remainder filled in from reference TRBV28 and TRBJ2-3): DVKVTQSSRYLVKRTGEKVFLECVQDMDHENMFWYRQDPGLGLRLIYFSYDVKMKEKGDIPEGYSVSREKKERFSLILESASTNQTSMYLCASSSLLRAAGFPDTQYFGPGTRLTVL.

This clonotype was seen a handful of times. The chain has TRBV12-3 or TRBV12-4 and TRBJ2-2; TRBD2 matches 8 bases. J was trimmed by 5 bases and V by 6 bases; bases with no gene match: 5. The CDR3 runs 14 residues. Written as DNA, the CDR3 is TGTGCCAGCAGCATAGCGGGAAGGACCGGGGAGCTGTTTTTT. It is translated as CASSIAGRTGELFF.

V is TRBV20-1 and J is TRBJ2-7, with TRBD2 matching 7 bases. The CDR3 consists of 14 residues. Germline CDR1 reads DFQATT; CDR2 reads SNEGSKA (reference sequence). With 3 bases clipped from V and 1 base from J, the junction kept 6 bases outside the gene matches. CDR3 residues: CSARGPAGSYEQYF. As DNA, the CDR3 is TGCAGTGCTAGGGGCCCAGCGGGGTCCTACGAGCAGTACTTC.

This clonotype occurred a few times. CDR3 DNA sequence: TGCGCCAGCAGCTCCTGGGCTAGCGGGAGCCTCTCCTACGAGCAGTACTTC. Translated, it gives CASSSWASGSLSYEQYF. The chain joins TRBV5-1 to TRBJ2-7; 10 nucleotides match TRBD2. There are 17 residues in the CDR3. Trimming cost V 3 bases and J 0 bases; bases outside gene matches: 9. Germline assignment: CDR1 SGHRS and CDR2 YFSETQ.

The chain uses TRBV27 and TRBJ1-5; D gene unclear. V shed 3 bases and J shed 0 bases, with 6 bases lying between them. The germline CDR1 and CDR2 sequences are MNHEY and SMNVEV (reference sequence). The CDR3 runs to 14 residues. DNA for the CDR3: TGTGCCAGCAGTTTCCAAGATAGCAATCAGCCCCAGCATTTT. Protein product: CASSFQDSNQPQHF.

This clonotype showed up many times. The gene calls are TRBV28 and TRBJ1-1, with unresolved D. From germline, CDR1 is MDHEN and CDR2 SYDVKM. The V and J ends lost 2 bases and 3 bases respectively, with 7 bases between them. The CDR3 is made up of 13 amino acids. The chain's CDR3 is CASSLPLDTEAFF. In DNA form, the CDR3 reads TGTGCCAGCAGTTTACCCCTGGACACTGAAGCTTTCTTT.

The chain uses TRBV24-1 and TRBJ2-3, with 9 positions matching TRBD1. CDR3 length: 14 amino acids. Germline trimming cut 8 bases from V and 0 bases from J; bases unmatched to any gene: 2. The germline V gene has CDR1 KGHDR and CDR2 SFDVKD. The DNA of the CDR3 is TGTGCCACCAAGGGACAGGGTAGCACAGATACGCAGTATTTT. It translates to CATKGQGSTDTQYF.

The chain couples TRBV7-2 to TRBJ2-1; 10 nucleotides agree with TRBD1. The CDR3 is 16 amino acids. Unmatched junction bases numbered 6, after V lost 1 base and J lost 6 bases. The germline CDR1 and CDR2 sequences are SGHTA and FQGNSA. The CDR3 DNA sequence: TGTGCCAGCAGCTTAGAGGGACAGGGGTATACCAATGAGCAGTTCTTC. Its translation is CASSLEGQGYTNEQFF.

This clonotype was detected a few times. The chain is built from TRBV29-1 and TRBJ2-1; 11 bases map to TRBD1. The CDR3 totals 14 residues. Germline-derived CDR1 and CDR2 are SQVTM and ANQGSEA. V lost 4 bases to trimming and J lost 8 bases; unmatched junction nucleotides: 7. CDR3 amino acids: CSVGSGTGGHEQFF. For the CDR3, the DNA is TGCAGCGTTGGGTCAGGGACAGGGGGACATGAGCAGTTCTTC.

The sample holds a few counts of this clonotype. The V and J genes are TRBV27 and TRBJ2-5; 9 nucleotides align to TRBD1. Germline CDR1 is MNHEY and CDR2 is SMNVEV (reference sequence). Losses at the gene ends were 1 base for V and 4 bases for J; bases not matched to a gene: 7. The CDR3 is 16 amino acids. The CDR3 DNA is TGTGCCAGCAGTTTATTGGGACAGGGATCTAGAGAGACCCAGTACTTC. It specifies CASSLLGQGSRETQYF.

The chain joins TRBV2 to TRBJ1-4; TRBD1 matches 7 bases. CDR1 and CDR2 from the germline V gene are SNHLY and FYNNEI. V trimming: 8 bases; J trimming: 5 bases; junction bases outside the gene matches: 8. CDR3 length equals 14 residues. CDR3 loop: CASYSNRGNEKLFF. The CDR3 DNA sequence: TGTGCCAGCTACAGCAACAGGGGAAATGAAAAACTGTTTTTT.

This clonotype turned up a few times. The J gene is TRBJ2-1, the V gene TRBV19; 7 bases match TRBD2. Germline V CDR1 and CDR2: LNHDA, SQIVND (reference sequence). V shed 6 bases and J 4 bases; nucleotides not matched to a gene: 9. CDR3 length: 15 residues. CDR3 in amino acids: CASSPTRLAYNEQFF. Written as DNA, the CDR3 is TGTGCCAGTAGCCCTACCAGACTAGCTTACAATGAGCAGTTCTTC.

This clonotype was picked up a small number of times. The chain joins TRBV3-1 to TRBJ2-7; TRBD2 agrees at 10 bases. V gave up 1 base and J gave up 4 bases; unmatched junction bases: 7. This CDR3 is built from 16 residues. Germline V gene sequence: CDR1 LGHDT, CDR2 YNNKEL (reference sequence). The CDR3 spells CASSQAPSGSFYEQYF. DNA of the CDR3: TGTGCCAGCAGCCAAGCCCCTAGCGGGAGTTTTTACGAGCAGTACTTC.

This clonotype was picked up many times. The gene calls are TRBV12-3 or TRBV12-4 and TRBJ1-5; TRBD1 matches at 8 bases. The V segment lost 6 bases and the J segment 7 bases; nucleotides outside the gene matches: 8. The CDR3 runs to 14 residues. The CDR3 loop is CASSQTGVGQPQHF. CDR3 nucleotides: TGTGCCAGCAGCCAGACAGGGGTGGGACAGCCCCAGCATTTT.

This rearrangement joins TRBV28 to TRBJ2-1, with 7 positions matching TRBD2. Germline loops: CDR1 MDHEN, CDR2 SYDVKM. Losses at the gene ends were 5 bases for V and 11 bases for J; bases not matched to a gene: 6. This CDR3 comprises 12 residues. The CDR3 DNA reads TGTGCCAGCAGTCCCCGGACTAGGAAGCAGTTCTTC. It encodes CASSPRTRKQFF.

The genes are TRBV5-1 and TRBJ2-1; no clear D. The V end was cut by 3 bases, the J end by 5 bases, with 15 bases between. The germline V gene has CDR1 SGHRS and CDR2 YFSETQ. The CDR3 loop spans 15 amino acids. The CDR3 sequence is CASSSFKWPNNEQFF. Here the CDR3 DNA reads TGCGCCAGCAGCTCGTTTAAGTGGCCCAACAATGAGCAGTTCTTC.

The rearrangement uses TRBV24-1 and TRBJ2-1; TRBD1 matches at 11 bases. J gave up 6 bases and V 4 bases, and 4 bases lay outside the gene matches. Germline V lookup: CDR1 KGHDR, CDR2 SFDVKD. This CDR3 is 15 amino acids long. The CDR3 reads CATSDRGTGGNEQFF. For the CDR3, the DNA is TGTGCCACCAGTGACCGCGGGACAGGGGGCAATGAGCAGTTCTTC.

The genes are TRBV20-1 and TRBJ1-5, with no clear D. Per germline, CDR1 DFQATT and CDR2 SNEGSKA (reference sequence). The CDR3 is made up of 15 amino acids. V was clipped by 5 bases and J by 4 bases, with 18 bases between them. The CDR3 DNA sequence: TGCAGTGCTCCTCCGCACAGCGGATTGAATCAGCCCCAGCATTTT. It encodes CSAPPHSGLNQPQHF.

This clonotype was seen many times. The chain links TRBV5-1 to TRBJ1-3, with unresolved D. CDR3 length: 16 residues. Germline V gene data show CDR1 as SGHRS and CDR2 as YFSETQ. Trimming took off 0 bases at V and 0 bases at J, with 10 bases between the two ends. The DNA for the CDR3 is TGCGCCAGCAGCTTGGACGAGGGTATCTCTGGAAACACCATATATTTT. Protein product: CASSLDEGISGNTIYF.

This clonotype was counted a few times. The chain uses TRBV27 and TRBJ2-1; D is unclear. Trimming removed 7 bases at V and 4 bases at J, with 8 bases between. Germline assignment: CDR1 MNHEY and CDR2 SMNVEV (reference sequence). The CDR3 has 12 amino acids. The CDR3 DNA reads TGTGCCAGCAATAACGGATACAATGAGCAGTTCTTC. It codes for CASNNGYNEQFF.

The rearrangement uses TRBV4-1 and TRBJ2-1, with 13 bases that match TRBD2. J was trimmed by 2 bases and V by 0 bases; bases with no gene match: 4. CDR1 is MGHRA and CDR2 is YSYEKL in the germline V gene. This CDR3 comprises 18 residues. The CDR3 spells CASSQEAGTSGTYNEQFF. As DNA, the CDR3 is TGCGCCAGCAGCCAAGAAGCCGGGACTAGCGGGACCTACAATGAGCAGTTCTTC.

This clonotype was counted between two and nine times. This sequence joins TRBV5-4 and TRBJ2-1; D ambiguous. The CDR3 extends over 14 amino acids. The V end lost 1 base, the J end lost 5 bases, and 10 bases lay between the germline ends. Germline V CDR1 and CDR2: SGHNT, YYREEE (reference sequence). Here the CDR3 reads CASSLSFGNNEQFF. CDR3 nucleotides: TGTGCCAGCAGCTTGTCCTTCGGAAACAATGAGCAGTTCTTC.